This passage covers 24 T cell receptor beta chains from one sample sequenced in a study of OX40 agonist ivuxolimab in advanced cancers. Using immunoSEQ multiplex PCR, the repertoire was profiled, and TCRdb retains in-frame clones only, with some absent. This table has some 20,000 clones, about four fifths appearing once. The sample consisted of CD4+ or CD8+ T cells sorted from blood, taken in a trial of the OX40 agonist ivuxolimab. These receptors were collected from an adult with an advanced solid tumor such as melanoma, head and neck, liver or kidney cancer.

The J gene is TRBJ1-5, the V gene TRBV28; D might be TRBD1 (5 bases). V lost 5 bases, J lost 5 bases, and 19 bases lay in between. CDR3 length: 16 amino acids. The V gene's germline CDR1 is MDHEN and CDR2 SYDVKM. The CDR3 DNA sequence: TGTGCCAGCAGTCTCGCTGGGGGAGGGTTGCATCAGCCCCAGCATTTT. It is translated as CASSLAGGGLHQPQHF. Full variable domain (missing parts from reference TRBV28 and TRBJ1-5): DVKVTQSSRYLVKRTGEKVFLECVQDMDHENMFWYRQDPGLGLRLIYFSYDVKMKEKGDIPEGYSVSREKKERFSLILESASTNQTSMYLCASSLAGGGLHQPQHFGDGTRLSIL.

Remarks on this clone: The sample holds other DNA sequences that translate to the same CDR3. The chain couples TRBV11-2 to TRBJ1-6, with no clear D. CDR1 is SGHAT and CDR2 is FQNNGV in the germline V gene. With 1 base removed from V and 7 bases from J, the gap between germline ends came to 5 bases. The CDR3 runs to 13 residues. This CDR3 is CASSLGGNSPLHF. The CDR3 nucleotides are TGTGCCAGCAGCTTAGGTGGGAATTCACCCCTCCACTTT.

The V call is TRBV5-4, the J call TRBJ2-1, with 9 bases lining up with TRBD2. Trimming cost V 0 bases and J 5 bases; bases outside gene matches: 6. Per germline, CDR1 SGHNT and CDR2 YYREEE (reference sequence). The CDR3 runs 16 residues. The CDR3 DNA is TGTGCCAGCAGCTTGGCCGCGCGGGGGGGCAACAATGAGCAGTTCTTC. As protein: CASSLAARGGNNEQFF.

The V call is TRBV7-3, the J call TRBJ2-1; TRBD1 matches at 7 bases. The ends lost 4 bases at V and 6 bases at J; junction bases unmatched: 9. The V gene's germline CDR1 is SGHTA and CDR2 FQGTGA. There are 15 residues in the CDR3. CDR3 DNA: TGTGCCAGCAGCTCACCGGGACAGATTACCAATGAGCAGTTCTTC. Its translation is CASSSPGQITNEQFF.

The DNA of the CDR3 is TGTGCCAGCAGTGAAGTTACAGCAACAGATACGCAGTATTTT. Its translation: CASSEVTATDTQYF. The V and J genes are TRBV6-1 and TRBJ2-3; D gene unclear. The V and J ends lost 1 base and 3 bases respectively, with 8 bases between them. This CDR3 has 14 residues. Germline V lookup: CDR1 MNHNS, CDR2 SASEGT.

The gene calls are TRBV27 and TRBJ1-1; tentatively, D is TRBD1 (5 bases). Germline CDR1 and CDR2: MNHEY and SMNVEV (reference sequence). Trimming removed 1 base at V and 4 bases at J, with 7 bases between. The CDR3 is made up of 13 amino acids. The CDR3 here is CASSLLGGTEAFF. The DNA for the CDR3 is TGTGCCAGCAGTTTATTGGGGGGCACTGAAGCTTTCTTT.

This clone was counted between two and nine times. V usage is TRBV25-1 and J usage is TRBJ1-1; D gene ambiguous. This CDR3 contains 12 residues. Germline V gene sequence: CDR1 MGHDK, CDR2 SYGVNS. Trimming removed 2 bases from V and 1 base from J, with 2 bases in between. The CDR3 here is CASSEGNTEAFF. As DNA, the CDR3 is TGTGCCAGCAGTGAAGGGAACACTGAAGCTTTCTTT. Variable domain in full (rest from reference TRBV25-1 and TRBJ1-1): EADIYQTPRYLVIGTGKKITLECSQTMGHDKMYWYQQDPGMELHLIHYSYGVNSTEKGDLSSESTVSRIRTEHFPLTLESARPSHTSQYLCASSEGNTEAFFGQGTRLTVV.

The DNA of the CDR3 is TGTGCCAGCAGTCTGACCCGGGGACTAGCGGGGAACACCGGGGAGCTGTTTTTT. This gives the protein CASSLTRGLAGNTGELFF. This chain connects TRBV7-3 to TRBJ2-2, with 12 bases matching TRBD2. Trimming removed 6 bases from V and 1 base from J; junction bases left unmatched: 9. The CDR3 length is 18 residues. The germline CDR1 and CDR2 sequences are SGHTA and FQGTGA.

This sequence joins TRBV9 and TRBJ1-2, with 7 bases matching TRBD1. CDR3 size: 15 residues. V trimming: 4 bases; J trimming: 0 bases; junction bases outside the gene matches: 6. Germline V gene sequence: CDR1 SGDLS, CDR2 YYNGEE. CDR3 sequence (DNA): TGTGCCAGCAGCCCACGGACAGGTACTAACTATGGCTACACCTTC. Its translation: CASSPRTGTNYGYTF.

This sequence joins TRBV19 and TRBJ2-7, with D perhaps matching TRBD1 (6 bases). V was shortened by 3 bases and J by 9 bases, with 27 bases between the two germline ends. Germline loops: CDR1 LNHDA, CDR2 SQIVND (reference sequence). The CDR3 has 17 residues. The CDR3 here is CASSMIDRTGYARGQYF. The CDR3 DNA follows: TGTGCCAGTAGTATGATCGACAGGACCGGTTATGCCAGGGGGCAGTACTTC.

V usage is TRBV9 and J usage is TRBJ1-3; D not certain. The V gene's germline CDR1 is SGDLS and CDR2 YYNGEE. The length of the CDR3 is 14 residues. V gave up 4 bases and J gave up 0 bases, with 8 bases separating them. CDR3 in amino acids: CASSTPYSGNTIYF. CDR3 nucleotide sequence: TGTGCCAGCAGCACGCCCTACTCTGGAAACACCATATATTTT.

The DNA for the CDR3 is TGTGCCAGCAGTTTGCCGGGCATGAACACTGAAGCTTTCTTT. Its translation: CASSLPGMNTEAFF. The gene calls are TRBV6-5 and TRBJ1-1; D unresolved. In germline, CDR1 is MNHEY, CDR2 SVGAGI. The CDR3 runs to 14 residues. Trimming stripped 4 bases from V and 0 bases from J, with 9 bases between.

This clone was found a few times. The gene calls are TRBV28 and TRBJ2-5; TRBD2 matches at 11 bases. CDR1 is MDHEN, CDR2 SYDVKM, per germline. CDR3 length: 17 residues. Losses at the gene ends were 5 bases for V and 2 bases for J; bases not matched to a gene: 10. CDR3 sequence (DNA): TGTGCCAGCAGTCAGGCCCTCCTAGCGGGGGGTCAAGAGACCCAGTACTTC. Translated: CASSQALLAGGQETQYF.

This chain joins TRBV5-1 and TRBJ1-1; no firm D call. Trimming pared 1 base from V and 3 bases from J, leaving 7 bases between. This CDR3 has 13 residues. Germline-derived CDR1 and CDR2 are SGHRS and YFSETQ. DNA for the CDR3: TGCGCCAGCAGCTTGACGGAGTACACTGAAGCTTTCTTT. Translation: CASSLTEYTEAFF.

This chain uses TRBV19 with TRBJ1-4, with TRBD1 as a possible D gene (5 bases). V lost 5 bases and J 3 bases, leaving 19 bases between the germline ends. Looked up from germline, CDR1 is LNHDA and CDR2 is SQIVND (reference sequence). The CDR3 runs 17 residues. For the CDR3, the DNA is TGTGCCAGTAGTTGGGGGACGGTTGCAGGTGCTAATGAAAAACTGTTTTTT. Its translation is CASSWGTVAGANEKLFF. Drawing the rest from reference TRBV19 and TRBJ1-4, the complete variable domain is DGGITQSPKYLFRKEGQNVTLSCEQNLNHDAMYWYRQDPGQGLRLIYYSQIVNDFQKGDIAEGYSVSREKKESFPLTVTSAQKNPTAFYLCASSWGTVAGANEKLFFGSGTQLSVL.

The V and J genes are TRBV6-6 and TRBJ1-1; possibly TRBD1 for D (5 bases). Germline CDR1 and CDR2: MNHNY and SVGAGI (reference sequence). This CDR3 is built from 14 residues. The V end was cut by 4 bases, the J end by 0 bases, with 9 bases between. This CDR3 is CASSWGRMNTEAFF. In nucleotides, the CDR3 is TGTGCCAGCAGTTGGGGCAGGATGAACACTGAAGCTTTCTTT.

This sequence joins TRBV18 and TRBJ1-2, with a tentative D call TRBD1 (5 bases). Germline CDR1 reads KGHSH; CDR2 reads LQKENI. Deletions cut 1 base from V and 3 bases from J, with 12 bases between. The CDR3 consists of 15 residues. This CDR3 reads CASSPQPGTYYGYTF. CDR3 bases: TGTGCCAGCTCACCACAGCCAGGGACCTACTATGGCTACACCTTC.

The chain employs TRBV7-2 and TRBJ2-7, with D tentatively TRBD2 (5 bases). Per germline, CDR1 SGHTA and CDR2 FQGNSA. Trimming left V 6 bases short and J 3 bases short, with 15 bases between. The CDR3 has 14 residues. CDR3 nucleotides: TGTGCCAGCAGGATGGAACCGGAGGTCTACGAGCAGTACTTC. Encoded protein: CASRMEPEVYEQYF.

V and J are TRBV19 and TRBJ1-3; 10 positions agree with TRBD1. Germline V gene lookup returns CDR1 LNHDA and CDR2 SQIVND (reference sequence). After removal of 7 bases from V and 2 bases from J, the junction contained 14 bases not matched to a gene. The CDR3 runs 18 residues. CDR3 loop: CASTPGTGEYSPGNTIYF. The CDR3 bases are TGTGCCAGTACTCCCGGGACAGGGGAATATAGTCCTGGAAACACCATATATTTT.

CDR3 DNA sequence: TGTGCCAGCAGCCCAGGCGCGGCTAATGAGCAGTTCTTC. As protein: CASSPGAANEQFF. V and J are TRBV9 and TRBJ2-1, with D unresolved. Germline V gene data show CDR1 as SGDLS and CDR2 as YYNGEE. The CDR3 covers 13 residues. V was shortened by 4 bases and J by 7 bases, with 12 bases between the two germline ends.

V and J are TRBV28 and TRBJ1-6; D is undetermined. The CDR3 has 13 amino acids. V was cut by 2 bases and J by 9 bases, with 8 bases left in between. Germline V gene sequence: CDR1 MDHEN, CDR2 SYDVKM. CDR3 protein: CASSLRTLSPLHF. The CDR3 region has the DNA TGTGCCAGCAGTTTAAGGACCCTTTCACCCCTCCACTTT. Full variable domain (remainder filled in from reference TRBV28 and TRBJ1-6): DVKVTQSSRYLVKRTGEKVFLECVQDMDHENMFWYRQDPGLGLRLIYFSYDVKMKEKGDIPEGYSVSREKKERFSLILESASTNQTSMYLCASSLRTLSPLHFGNGTRLTVT.

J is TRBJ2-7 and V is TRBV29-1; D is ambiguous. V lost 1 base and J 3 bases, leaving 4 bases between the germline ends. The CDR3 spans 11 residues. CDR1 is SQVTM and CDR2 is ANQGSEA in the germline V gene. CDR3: CSVEANYEQYF. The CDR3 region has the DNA TGCAGCGTTGAAGCCAACTACGAGCAGTACTTC.

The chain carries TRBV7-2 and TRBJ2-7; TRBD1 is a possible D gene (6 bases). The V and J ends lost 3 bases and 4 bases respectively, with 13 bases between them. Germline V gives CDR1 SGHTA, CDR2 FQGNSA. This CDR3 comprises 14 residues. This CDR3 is CASSLPGQHYEQYF. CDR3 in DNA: TGTGCCAGCAGCTTGCCGGGACAACATTACGAGCAGTACTTC. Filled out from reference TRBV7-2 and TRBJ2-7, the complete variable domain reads GAGVSQSPSNKVTEKGKDVELRCDPISGHTALYWYRQSLGQGLEFLIYFQGNSAPDKSGLPSDRFSAERTGGSVSTLTIQRTQQEDSAVYLCASSLPGQHYEQYFGPGTRLTVT.

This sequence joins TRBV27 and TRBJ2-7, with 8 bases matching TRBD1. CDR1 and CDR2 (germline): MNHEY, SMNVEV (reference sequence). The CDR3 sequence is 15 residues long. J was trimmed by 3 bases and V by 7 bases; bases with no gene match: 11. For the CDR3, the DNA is TGTGCCAGCACGCCGTCAGGGGGCGAAATCTACGAGCAGTACTTC. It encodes CASTPSGGEIYEQYF.